Presented here are 27 T cell receptor beta chains from one specimen sequenced in a study of early T cells in non-severe SARS-CoV-2 infection. TCRdb redid the calling of the 5' RACE reads with MiXCR, one entry per CDR3 protein. The sample carries 45,000 to 75,000 distinct CDR3 sequences, roughly an eighth recorded once. Sequencing was performed on whole blood. The receptors were gathered from an adult who was a healthcare worker with PCR-confirmed SARS-CoV-2 infection or an uninfected control (not recorded which).

This clonotype appeared many times. The chain recombines TRBV7-6 with TRBJ2-3; the match to TRBD1 covers 10 bases. Germline assignment: CDR1 SGHVS and CDR2 FNYEAQ. J lost 4 bases, V lost 5 bases, and 9 bases had no gene match. The CDR3 has 16 residues. The CDR3 region has the DNA TGTGCCAGCAGCGGATACGGACAGGGGGGCGCAGATACGCAGTATTTT. The encoded protein is CASSGYGQGGADTQYF.

The chain employs TRBV7-6 and TRBJ2-1; the D gene is possibly TRBD2 (5 bases). Germline CDR1 SGHVS, CDR2 FNYEAQ. CDR3 length: 12 amino acids. V was cut by 4 bases and J by 9 bases, with 10 bases left in between. In DNA, the CDR3 is TGTGCCAGCAGCTCCCTAGCAGGTGAGCAGTTCTTC. Its translation is CASSSLAGEQFF.

The table lists this clonotype with a few counts. This chain joins TRBV7-9 and TRBJ2-1; TRBD1 agrees at 8 bases. Germline trimming cut 7 bases from V and 2 bases from J; bases unmatched to any gene: 10. CDR1 SEHNR and CDR2 FQNEAQ come from the germline V gene (reference sequence). The CDR3 contains 16 residues. CDR3 sequence reads: CASIPTPGGPYNEQFF. The CDR3 coding sequence is TGTGCCAGCATACCAACGCCAGGGGGCCCCTACAATGAGCAGTTCTTC.

The chain carries TRBV5-1 and TRBJ2-5; D unresolved. CDR3 size: 14 residues. The V end was cut by 4 bases, the J end by 4 bases, with 14 bases between. Germline V lookup: CDR1 SGHRS, CDR2 YFSETQ. The CDR3 sequence is CASSADGPPETQYF. The CDR3 bases are TGCGCCAGCAGCGCGGACGGACCCCCAGAGACCCAGTACTTC.

This clonotype appeared many times. V and J are TRBV5-1 and TRBJ1-1, with D tentatively TRBD1 (5 bases). CDR1 is SGHRS and CDR2 is YFSETQ in the germline V gene. The CDR3 length is 15 residues. The germline V and J ends were trimmed by 1 base and 2 bases, with 12 bases remaining between them. CDR3 nucleotide sequence: TGCGCCAGCAGCTTGTTGCCTGGGACTAACACTGAAGCTTTCTTT. This translates into CASSLLPGTNTEAFF.

The chain employs TRBV7-9 and TRBJ1-1; 8 nucleotides match TRBD1. CDR1 and CDR2 (germline): SEHNR, FQNEAQ (reference sequence). The CDR3 contains 14 residues. The V and J ends lost 5 bases and 5 bases, in that order; junction bases with no gene match: 7. CDR3 residues: CASSGQGDLTEAFF. The CDR3 bases are TGTGCCAGCAGCGGACAGGGTGACCTTACTGAAGCTTTCTTT.

The gene calls are TRBV29-1 and TRBJ2-7, with 10 nucleotides matching TRBD2. This CDR3 region has 13 residues. The ends lost 5 bases at V and 5 bases at J; junction bases unmatched: 6. Germline V gene lookup returns CDR1 SQVTM and CDR2 ANQGSEA. CDR3 sequence reads: CSVPGLAFNEQYF. DNA for the CDR3: TGCAGCGTTCCGGGACTAGCGTTTAACGAGCAGTACTTC.

There are many counts of this clonotype. The chain is built from TRBV10-3 and TRBJ1-1; D gene unclear. The CDR3 consists of 15 residues. Germline CDR1 ENHRY, CDR2 SYGVKD. V was shortened by 10 bases and J by 0 bases, with 18 bases between the two germline ends. The CDR3 nucleotides are TGTGCCACCGGGCGCGGGATAGACATGAACACTGAAGCTTTCTTT. Its protein is CATGRGIDMNTEAFF.

This chain connects TRBV20-1 to TRBJ2-7, with TRBD1 as a possible D gene (5 bases). The V end was cut by 6 bases, the J end by 3 bases, with 21 bases between. This CDR3 has 15 amino acids. Germline V gene lookup returns CDR1 DFQATT and CDR2 SNEGSKA (reference sequence). CDR3 nucleotide sequence: TGCAGTGCCCCCCATTCCCCACAGGCCAGCTACGAGCAGTACTTC. Amino acids: CSAPHSPQASYEQYF.

This clonotype was counted at least ten times. The chain combines TRBV3-1 with TRBJ2-1; no reliable D call. CDR1 LGHDT and CDR2 YNNKEL come from the germline V gene (reference sequence). The V gene lost 1 base and the J gene lost 2 bases, with 12 bases spanning the gap. This CDR3 is built from 16 residues. The DNA for the CDR3 is TGTGCCAGCAGCCAAGTCCAGGCCTTAACCTACAATGAGCAGTTCTTC. It is translated as CASSQVQALTYNEQFF.

Ten or more counts support this clonotype. V gene TRBV6-6 combines with J gene TRBJ1-2; no clear D gene. V was cut by 0 bases and J by 8 bases, with 25 bases left in between. Germline V gene data show CDR1 as MNHNY and CDR2 as SVGAGI (reference sequence). The CDR3 totals 18 residues. CDR3 in DNA: TGTGCCAGCAGTTACTCGATTGTTGACGAGGCGGGTTCCAGAGGCTACACCTTC. Translation: CASSYSIVDEAGSRGYTF.

This clonotype was seen a few times. The chain has TRBV11-2 and TRBJ2-7; no clear D. Trimming removed 5 bases at V and 0 bases at J, with 14 bases between. The germline V gene has CDR1 SGHAT and CDR2 FQNNGV. CDR3 size: 15 residues. DNA of the CDR3: TGTGCCAGCAGCCCGCGTTCGGCAGCCTCCTACGAGCAGTACTTC. This translates into CASSPRSAASYEQYF.

This clonotype was recorded at least ten times. J is TRBJ1-2 and V is TRBV28; 7 positions match TRBD1. With V trimmed by 8 bases and J by 3 bases, 9 bases remained unmatched. The CDR3 runs to 14 residues. Germline V gives CDR1 MDHEN, CDR2 SYDVKM. CDR3 nucleotide sequence: TGTGCCAGCGTAGAGGGGGGACAGCACTATGGCTACACCTTC. It codes for CASVEGGQHYGYTF.

The rearrangement uses TRBV18 and TRBJ2-5; D not resolved. Deletions cut 2 bases from V and 5 bases from J, with 9 bases between. The CDR3 loop spans 13 amino acids. Germline CDR1 KGHSH, CDR2 LQKENI. The CDR3 here is CASSPGLGETQYF. The CDR3 DNA follows: TGTGCCAGCTCACCAGGCCTGGGGGAGACCCAGTACTTC.

Within the sample, this clonotype is medium-sized (0.01 to 0.1%). The chain carries TRBV30 and TRBJ1-6, with TRBD1 matching over 7 bases. The germline gives CDR1 GTSNPN, CDR2 SVGIG (reference sequence). V dropped 2 bases and J dropped 10; count of bases not matched to a gene: 8. This CDR3 contains 14 residues. The CDR3 sequence is CAWSSGGGKSPLHF. CDR3 nucleotides: TGTGCCTGGAGTAGCGGAGGGGGCAAATCACCCCTCCACTTT.

This clonotype was seen a few times. DNA for the CDR3: TGTGCCATCTCGGGACAGGGGGCTGGGGGCAATCAGCCCCAGCATTTT. The encoded protein is CAISGQGAGGNQPQHF. V and J are TRBV10-3 and TRBJ1-5, with TRBD1 matching over 12 bases. Germline V gene sequence: CDR1 ENHRY, CDR2 SYGVKD. This CDR3 is 16 amino acids long. With 8 bases clipped from V and 2 bases from J, the junction kept 7 bases outside the gene matches.

This clonotype appeared many times. The chain is built from TRBV29-1 and TRBJ2-1, with D hard to call. Trimming removed 6 bases from V and 4 bases from J, with 13 bases in between. Looked up from germline, CDR1 is SQVTM and CDR2 is ANQGSEA. The CDR3 spans 13 residues. For the CDR3, the DNA is TGCAGCGTCCCAAACCCTGGGTACAATGAGCAGTTCTTC. Protein product: CSVPNPGYNEQFF.

There are a few counts of this clonotype. The chain carries TRBV25-1 and TRBJ1-2, with D unresolved. V was trimmed by 2 bases and J by 4 bases, leaving 5 bases between them. Germline assignment: CDR1 MGHDK and CDR2 SYGVNS. The CDR3 has 12 amino acids. The CDR3 here is CASSEGIYGYTF. Here the CDR3 DNA reads TGTGCCAGCAGTGAAGGTATCTATGGCTACACCTTC.

The chain links TRBV9 to TRBJ1-2; D might be TRBD1 (5 bases). V was cut by 0 bases and J by 6 bases, with 9 bases left in between. Germline V CDR1 and CDR2: SGDLS, YYNGEE. CDR3 length equals 13 residues. CDR3 loop: CASSVAGKDGYTF. CDR3 DNA sequence: TGTGCCAGCAGCGTAGCAGGGAAGGATGGCTACACCTTC.

This clonotype was seen repeatedly, ten times or more. The V gene is TRBV18, the J gene TRBJ1-6, with D perhaps TRBD1 (5 bases). CDR1 is KGHSH, CDR2 LQKENI, per germline. This CDR3 region has 14 residues. With 6 bases removed from V and 7 bases from J, the gap between germline ends came to 13 bases. CDR3 region: CASSGAGNNSPLHF. Here the CDR3 DNA reads TGTGCCAGCTCCGGGGCAGGTAACAATTCACCCCTCCACTTT.

In this sample, this clonotype turned up many times. V and J are TRBV2 and TRBJ1-4; D gene uncertain. V lost 5 bases and J 5 bases, leaving 9 bases between the germline ends. The CDR3 covers 13 residues. From germline, CDR1 is SNHLY and CDR2 FYNNEI. The CDR3 DNA follows: TGTGCCAGCAGTTTCAACAGAAATGAAAAACTGTTTTTT. It encodes CASSFNRNEKLFF. The complete variable domain, with remaining parts taken from reference TRBV2 and TRBJ1-4, reads EPEVTQTPSHQVTQMGQEVILRCVPISNHLYFYWYRQILGQKVEFLVSFYNNEISEKSEIFDDQFSVERPDGSNFTLKIRSTKLEDSAMYFCASSFNRNEKLFFGSGTQLSVL.

This sequence joins TRBV12-3 or TRBV12-4 and TRBJ1-2, with TRBD1 matching 7 bases. The CDR3 has 13 residues. Germline trimming cut 5 bases from V and 7 bases from J; bases unmatched to any gene: 7. The CDR3 loop reads CASSDRVYRGYTF. The DNA of the CDR3 is TGTGCCAGCAGTGACAGGGTGTACCGTGGCTACACCTTC.

This clonotype appeared many times. Here the CDR3 DNA reads TGTGCCAGCAGCTTCCGGCTAAACAGGGTCGCTGGGGCCAACGTCCTGACTTTC. Translation gives CASSFRLNRVAGANVLTF. The genes are TRBV11-2 and TRBJ2-6; D possibly corresponds to TRBD1 (6 bases). Germline CDR1 is SGHAT and CDR2 is FQNNGV. The V gene lost 3 bases and the J gene lost 2 bases, with 17 bases spanning the gap. The CDR3 is made up of 18 amino acids.

Ten or more counts support this clonotype. The chain links TRBV27 to TRBJ1-6; 9 bases are a match to TRBD1. J was trimmed by 10 bases and V by 6 bases; bases with no gene match: 10. This CDR3 contains 15 residues. Germline-derived CDR1 and CDR2 are MNHEY and SMNVEV (reference sequence). This chain's CDR3 is CASRWDRAIDSPLHF. Here the CDR3 DNA reads TGTGCCAGCAGATGGGACAGGGCCATAGACTCACCCCTCCACTTT.

This clonotype was counted ten times or more. The chain joins TRBV5-4 to TRBJ1-3; TRBD1 matches 7 bases. The V gene's germline CDR1 is SGHNT and CDR2 YYREEE (reference sequence). The CDR3 extends over 15 amino acids. V lost 4 bases to trimming and J lost 7 bases; unmatched junction nucleotides: 11. The CDR3 loop reads CASSPGGGGANTIYF. The CDR3 DNA reads TGTGCCAGCAGCCCCGGCGGAGGGGGCGCGAACACCATATATTTT.

This clonotype came up a few times. V is TRBV11-2 and J is TRBJ2-3; D is perhaps TRBD2 (7 bases). V gave up 6 bases and J gave up 4 bases, with 17 bases separating them. This CDR3 comprises 15 residues. Germline loops: CDR1 SGHAT, CDR2 FQNNGV. The CDR3 DNA reads TGTGCCAGCAGTTCGGGGGGCCGGTCCTCAGATACGCAGTATTTT. Translated: CASSSGGRSSDTQYF.

The V and J genes are TRBV7-9 and TRBJ1-4; no clear D gene. V was pared by 2 bases and J by 5 bases, with 9 bases between. From germline, CDR1 is SEHNR and CDR2 FQNEAQ (reference sequence). The CDR3 runs to 14 residues. CDR3 DNA: TGTGCCAGCAGCTTAAGAGGGAAAAATGAAAAACTGTTTTTT. Translating gives CASSLRGKNEKLFF.